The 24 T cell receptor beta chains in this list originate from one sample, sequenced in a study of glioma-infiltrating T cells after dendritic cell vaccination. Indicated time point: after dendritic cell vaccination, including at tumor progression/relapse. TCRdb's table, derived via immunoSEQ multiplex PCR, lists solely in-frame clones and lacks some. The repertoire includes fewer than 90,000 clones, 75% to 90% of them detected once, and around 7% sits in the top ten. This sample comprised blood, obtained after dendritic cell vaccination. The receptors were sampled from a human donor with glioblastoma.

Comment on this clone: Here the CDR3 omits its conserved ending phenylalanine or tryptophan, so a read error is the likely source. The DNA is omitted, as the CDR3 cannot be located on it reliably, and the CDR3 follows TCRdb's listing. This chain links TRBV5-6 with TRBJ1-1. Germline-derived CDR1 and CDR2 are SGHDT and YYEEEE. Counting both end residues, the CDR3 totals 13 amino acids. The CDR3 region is CASSLSSAGLWFE.

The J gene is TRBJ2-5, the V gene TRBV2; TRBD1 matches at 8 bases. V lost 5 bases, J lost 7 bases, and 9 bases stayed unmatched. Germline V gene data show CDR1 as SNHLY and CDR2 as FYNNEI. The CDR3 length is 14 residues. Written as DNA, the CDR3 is TGTGCCAGCAGTCCGGACAGGGAGGAGGTGACCCAGTACTTC. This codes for CASSPDREEVTQYF.

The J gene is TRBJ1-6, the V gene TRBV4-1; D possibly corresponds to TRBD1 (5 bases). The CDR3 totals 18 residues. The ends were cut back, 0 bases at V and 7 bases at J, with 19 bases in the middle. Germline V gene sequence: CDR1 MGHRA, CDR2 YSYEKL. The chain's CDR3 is CASSQDPTMDKGNSPLHF. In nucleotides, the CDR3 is TGCGCCAGCAGCCAAGATCCAACAATGGACAAAGGCAATTCACCCCTCCACTTT.

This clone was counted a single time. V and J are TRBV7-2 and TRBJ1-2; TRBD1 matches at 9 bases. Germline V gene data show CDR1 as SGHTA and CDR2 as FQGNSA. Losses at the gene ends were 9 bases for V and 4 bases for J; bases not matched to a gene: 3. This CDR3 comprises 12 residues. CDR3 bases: TGTGCCAGGTTGACAGGGGGCTATGGCTACACCTTC. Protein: CARLTGGYGYTF.

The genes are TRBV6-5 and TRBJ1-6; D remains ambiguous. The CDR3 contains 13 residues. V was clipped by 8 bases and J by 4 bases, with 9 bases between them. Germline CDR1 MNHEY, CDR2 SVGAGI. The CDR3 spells CASAGGYNSPLHF. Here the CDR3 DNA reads TGTGCCAGCGCGGGAGGATATAATTCACCCCTCCACTTT.

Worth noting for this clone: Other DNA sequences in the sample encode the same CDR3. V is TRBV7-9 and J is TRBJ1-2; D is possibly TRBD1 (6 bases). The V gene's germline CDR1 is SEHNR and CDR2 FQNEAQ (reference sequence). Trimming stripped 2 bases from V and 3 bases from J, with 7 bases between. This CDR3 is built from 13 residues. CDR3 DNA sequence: TGTGCCAGCAGCTTATCAGGGGACTATGGCTACACCTTC. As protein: CASSLSGDYGYTF.

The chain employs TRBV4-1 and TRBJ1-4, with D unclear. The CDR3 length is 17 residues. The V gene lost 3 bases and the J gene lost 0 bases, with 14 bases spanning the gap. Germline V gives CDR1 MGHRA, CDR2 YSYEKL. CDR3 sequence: CASSHELRRTTNEKLFF. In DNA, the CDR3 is TGCGCCAGCAGCCATGAGTTAAGGAGGACAACTAATGAAAAACTGTTTTTT.

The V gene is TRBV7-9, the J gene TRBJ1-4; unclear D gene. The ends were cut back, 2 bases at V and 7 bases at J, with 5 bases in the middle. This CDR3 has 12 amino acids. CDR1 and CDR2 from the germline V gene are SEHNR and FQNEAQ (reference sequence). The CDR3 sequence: CASSLYLEKLFF. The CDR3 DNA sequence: TGTGCCAGCAGCTTATATCTTGAAAAACTGTTTTTT.

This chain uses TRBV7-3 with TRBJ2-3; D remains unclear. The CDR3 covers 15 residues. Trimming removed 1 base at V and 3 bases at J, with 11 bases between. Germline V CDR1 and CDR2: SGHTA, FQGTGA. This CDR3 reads CASSLMITDTDTQYF. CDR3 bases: TGTGCCAGCAGCTTAATGATAACTGATACAGATACGCAGTATTTT.

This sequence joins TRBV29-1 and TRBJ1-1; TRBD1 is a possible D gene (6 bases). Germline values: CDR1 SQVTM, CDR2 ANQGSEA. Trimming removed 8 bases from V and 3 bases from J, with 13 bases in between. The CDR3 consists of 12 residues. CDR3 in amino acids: CSYSRTDTEAFF. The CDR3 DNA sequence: TGCAGCTATTCTAGGACAGACACTGAAGCTTTCTTT.

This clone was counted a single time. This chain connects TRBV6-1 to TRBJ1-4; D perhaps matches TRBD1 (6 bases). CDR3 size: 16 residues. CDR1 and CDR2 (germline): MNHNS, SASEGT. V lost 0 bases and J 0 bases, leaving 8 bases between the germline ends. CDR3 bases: TGTGCCAGCAGTGAAGCCTACAGGGCAACTAATGAAAAACTGTTTTTT. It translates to CASSEAYRATNEKLFF.

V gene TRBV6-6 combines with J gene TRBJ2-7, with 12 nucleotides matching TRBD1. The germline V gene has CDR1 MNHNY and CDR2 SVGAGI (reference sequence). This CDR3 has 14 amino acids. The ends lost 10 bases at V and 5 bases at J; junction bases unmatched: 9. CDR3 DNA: TGTGCCACACGGGGACAGGGGGCAATCCACGAGCAGTACTTC. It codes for CATRGQGAIHEQYF.

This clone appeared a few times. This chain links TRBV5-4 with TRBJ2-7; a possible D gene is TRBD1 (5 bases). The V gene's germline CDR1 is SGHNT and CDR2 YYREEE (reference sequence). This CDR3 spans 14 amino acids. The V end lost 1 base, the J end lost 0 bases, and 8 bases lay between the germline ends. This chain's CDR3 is CASSLKGSSYEQYF. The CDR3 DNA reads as TGTGCCAGCAGCTTGAAGGGGTCCTCCTACGAGCAGTACTTC. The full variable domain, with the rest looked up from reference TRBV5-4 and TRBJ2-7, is ETGVTQSPTHLIKTRGQQVTLRCSSQSGHNTVSWYQQALGQGPQFIFQYYREEENGRGNFPPRFSGLQFPNYSSELNVNALELDDSALYLCASSLKGSSYEQYFGPGTRLTVT.

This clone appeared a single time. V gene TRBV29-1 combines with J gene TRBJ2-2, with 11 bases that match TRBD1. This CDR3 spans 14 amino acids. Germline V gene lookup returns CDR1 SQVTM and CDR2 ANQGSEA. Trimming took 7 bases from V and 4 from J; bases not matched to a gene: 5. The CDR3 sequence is CSAGGTGGTGELFF. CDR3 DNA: TGCAGCGCGGGGGGGACAGGGGGCACCGGGGAGCTGTTTTTT.

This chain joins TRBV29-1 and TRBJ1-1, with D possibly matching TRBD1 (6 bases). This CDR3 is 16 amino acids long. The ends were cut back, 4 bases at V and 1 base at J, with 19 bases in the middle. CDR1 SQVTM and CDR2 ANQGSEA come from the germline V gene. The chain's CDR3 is CSVVAYQGLQNTEAFF. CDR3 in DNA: TGCAGCGTTGTGGCATATCAGGGGCTCCAGAACACTGAAGCTTTCTTT.

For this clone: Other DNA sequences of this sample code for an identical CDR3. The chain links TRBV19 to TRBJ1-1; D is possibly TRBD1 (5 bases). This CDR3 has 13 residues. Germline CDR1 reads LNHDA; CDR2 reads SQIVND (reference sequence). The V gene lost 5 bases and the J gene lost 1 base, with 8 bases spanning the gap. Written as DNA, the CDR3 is TGTGCCAGTAGTCATACAGGGAACACTGAAGCTTTCTTT. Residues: CASSHTGNTEAFF.

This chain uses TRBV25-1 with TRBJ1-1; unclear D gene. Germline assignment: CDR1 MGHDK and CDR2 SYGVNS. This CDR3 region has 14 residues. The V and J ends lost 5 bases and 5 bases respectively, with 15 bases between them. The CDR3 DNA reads TGTGCCAGCAGTACGCTAGAGGGCGGGACTGAAGCTTTCTTT. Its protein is CASSTLEGGTEAFF.

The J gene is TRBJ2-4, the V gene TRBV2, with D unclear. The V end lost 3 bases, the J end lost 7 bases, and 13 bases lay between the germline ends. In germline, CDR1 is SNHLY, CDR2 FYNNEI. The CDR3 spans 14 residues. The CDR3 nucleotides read TGTGCCAGCAGTGAGGCACAGATAGGCAACATTCAGTACTTC. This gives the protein CASSEAQIGNIQYF.

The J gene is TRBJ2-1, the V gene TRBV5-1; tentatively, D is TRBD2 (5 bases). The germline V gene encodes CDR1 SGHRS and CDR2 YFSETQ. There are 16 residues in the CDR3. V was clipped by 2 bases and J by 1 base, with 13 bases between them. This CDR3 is CASSLTVEGSYNEQFF. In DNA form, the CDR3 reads TGCGCCAGCAGCTTAACGGTAGAGGGTTCCTACAATGAGCAGTTCTTC.

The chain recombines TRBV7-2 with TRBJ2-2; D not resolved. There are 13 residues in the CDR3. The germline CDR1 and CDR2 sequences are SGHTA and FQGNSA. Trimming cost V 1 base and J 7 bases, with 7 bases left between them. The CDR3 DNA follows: TGTGCCAGCAGCTTAGGGAGTCTCGGGGAGCTGTTTTTT. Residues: CASSLGSLGELFF. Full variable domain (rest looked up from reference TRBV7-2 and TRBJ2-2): GAGVSQSPSNKVTEKGKDVELRCDPISGHTALYWYRQSLGQGLEFLIYFQGNSAPDKSGLPSDRFSAERTGGSVSTLTIQRTQQEDSAVYLCASSLGSLGELFFGEGSRLTVL.

CDR3 sequence reads: CASSAQGGNTQYF. For the CDR3, the DNA is TGTGCCAGCAGCGCCCAAGGGGGAAATACGCAGTATTTT. The rearrangement uses TRBV9 and TRBJ2-3, with D tentatively TRBD1 (6 bases). The CDR3 has 13 amino acids. The V gene's germline CDR1 is SGDLS and CDR2 YYNGEE. Trimming cost V 3 bases and J 7 bases, with 12 bases left between them.

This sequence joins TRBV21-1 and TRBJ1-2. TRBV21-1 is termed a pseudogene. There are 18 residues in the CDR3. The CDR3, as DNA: TGTGCCAGCAGCAAAGAAACGGGGAAAATTAAGCTTGGCTATGGCTACACCTTC. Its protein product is CASSKETGKIKLGYGYTF.

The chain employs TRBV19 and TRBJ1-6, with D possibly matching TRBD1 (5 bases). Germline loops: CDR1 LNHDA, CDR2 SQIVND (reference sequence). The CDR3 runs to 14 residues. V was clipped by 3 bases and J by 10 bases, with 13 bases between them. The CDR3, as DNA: TGTGCCAGTAGTATGTCTCAGGGTCGATCACCCCTCCACTTT. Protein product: CASSMSQGRSPLHF.

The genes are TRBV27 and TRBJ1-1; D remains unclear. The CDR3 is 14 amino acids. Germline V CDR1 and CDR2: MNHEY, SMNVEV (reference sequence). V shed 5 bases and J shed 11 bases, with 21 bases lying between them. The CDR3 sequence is CASSTKPRSGGAFF. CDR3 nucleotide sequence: TGTGCCAGCAGTACAAAGCCAAGAAGCGGCGGGGCTTTCTTT.